A selection of T cell receptor beta chains follows, all from one sample in a study of cytomegalovirus exposure and HLA in healthy donors. TCRdb's table, derived via immunoSEQ multiplex PCR, lists solely in-frame clones and lacks some. Of 150,000 to 200,000 clones in the sample, over 70% were seen once. The sequenced material came from PBMCs. The receptors here all came from a woman in her late teens or twenties in good health and CMV-seropositive. Each CDR3 is given with its conserved first and last residue. The D gene is left open where the match is weak. Where a row states a size, it is once, few, many or the class of an expanded clone; other rows omit it.

DNA: TGTGCCAGCAGTGAGACTAGCGAGGGGACAGATACGCAGTATTTT
CDR3: CASSETSEGTDTQYF
size: .
D: TRBD2
J: TRBJ2-3
V: TRBV6-4

DNA: TGTGCCAGCTCCTCCGGGACAGGGGCCCTGAGCACCGGGGAGCTGTTTTTT
CDR3: CASSSGTGALSTGELFF
size: .
D: TRBD1
J: TRBJ2-2
V: TRBV18

DNA: TGTGCCAGCAGGGGGGGTATATTCTTT
CDR3: CASRGGIFF
size: few
D: .
J: TRBJ1-1
V: TRBV25-1

DNA: TGTGCCAGCAGACTCGATGGTCGAAGCACAGATACGCAGTATTTT
CDR3: CASRLDGRSTDTQYF
size: .
D: .
J: TRBJ2-3
V: TRBV6-5

DNA: TGTGCCAGCAGCTTAGCTGGCGGGGGACAAGAGACCCAGTACTTC
CDR3: CASSLAGGGQETQYF
size: once
D: TRBD2
J: TRBJ2-5
V: TRBV7-7

DNA: TGTGCCATCTCCCCCGGGGATACGCAGTATTTT
CDR3: CAISPGDTQYF
size: once
D: .
J: TRBJ2-3
V: TRBV10-3

DNA: TGTGCCAGCAGCTTGCTAATATACTCCTATAATTCACCCCTCCACTTT
CDR3: CASSLLIYSYNSPLHF
size: .
D: .
J: TRBJ1-6
V: TRBV7-2

DNA: TGTGCCAGCAGCCTGGGAGGGGGCGGGGCGGAGTTCTTC
CDR3: CASSLGGGGAEFF
size: once
D: .
J: TRBJ2-1
V: TRBV5-6

DNA: TGTGCCAGCAGCTTGGATACGTACTCAGGAAAACTGTTTTTT
CDR3: CASSLDTYSGKLFF
size: .
D: .
J: TRBJ1-4
V: TRBV5-4

DNA: TGCGCCAGCAGTGAGGATAGACAGGGGAACTACGAGCAGTACTTC
CDR3: CASSEDRQGNYEQYF
size: .
D: TRBD1
J: TRBJ2-7
V: TRBV10-1

DNA: TGTGCCAGCAGCTACGGACAGGGGTATTCAGATACGCAGTATTTT
CDR3: CASSYGQGYSDTQYF
size: .
D: TRBD1
J: TRBJ2-3
V: TRBV13

DNA: TGTGCCAGCAGGACAGCCTTCAATCAGCCCCAGCATTTT
CDR3: CASRTAFNQPQHF
size: .
D: .
J: TRBJ1-5
V: TRBV6-1

DNA: TGCAGCGTTCAGGACGGGATCTCGATCCAGTACTTC
CDR3: CSVQDGISIQYF
size: .
D: .
J: TRBJ2-5
V: TRBV29-1

DNA: TGTGCCAGCAGCCAGGGTACTGGGGCCAACGTCCTGACTTTC
CDR3: CASSQGTGANVLTF
size: .
D: .
J: TRBJ2-6
V: TRBV27

DNA: TGTGCCAGCAGCGGCTCCGGGAACCAAGCTAGGAATTCACCCCTCCACTTT
CDR3: CASSGSGNQARNSPLHF
size: once
D: .
J: TRBJ1-6
V: TRBV5-4

DNA: TGTGCCAGCAGCTTAGCGGGGGACAGTCTCGAGCAGTACTTC
CDR3: CASSLAGDSLEQYF
size: .
D: .
J: TRBJ2-7
V: TRBV13

DNA: TGTGCCAGCAGTGAAGTATACAATGAGCAGTTCTTC
CDR3: CASSEVYNEQFF
size: few
D: .
J: TRBJ2-1
V: TRBV6-1

DNA: TGCGCCAGCAGCCAAGCACCGACAGGGGCCAAAAACAGTCAGTACTTC
CDR3: CASSQAPTGAKNSQYF
size: .
D: TRBD1
J: TRBJ2-4
V: TRBV4-3

DNA: TGTGCCAGTAGTAAGCTAGCGGGTAGGGGATTTCAAGAGACCCAGTACTTC
CDR3: CASSKLAGRGFQETQYF
size: .
D: TRBD2
J: TRBJ2-5
V: TRBV19

DNA: TGTGCCAGCAGGGACACAGGGGCCAACACTGAAGCTTTCTTT
CDR3: CASRDTGANTEAFF
size: .
D: TRBD1
J: TRBJ1-1
V: TRBV2

DNA: TGTGCCAGCAGCGTCCGTAGCGGGGCTTTCACAGATACGCAGTATTTT
CDR3: CASSVRSGAFTDTQYF
size: .
D: TRBD2
J: TRBJ2-3
V: TRBV9

DNA: TGTGCCAGTAGTAAAGAAAACAGGGGGCGATTGAACACTGAAGCTTTCTTT
CDR3: CASSKENRGRLNTEAFF
size: .
D: TRBD1
J: TRBJ1-1
V: TRBV19

DNA: TGTGCCAGCAGCGGAATGACAAGGGAGCAGTACTTC
CDR3: CASSGMTREQYF
size: .
D: .
J: TRBJ2-7
V: TRBV5-6

DNA: TGTGCCTGGAGTCGAGGGACAGGGAATCAGCCCCAGCATTTT
CDR3: CAWSRGTGNQPQHF
size: .
D: TRBD1
J: TRBJ1-5
V: TRBV30

DNA: TGTGCCAGTAGCAGGGGGACAGGGGATGAGCAGTTCTTC
CDR3: CASSRGTGDEQFF
size: .
D: TRBD1
J: TRBJ2-1
V: TRBV19

DNA: TGTGCCAGCAGTTTGGCTCAGTGGAATGAGCAGTTCTTC
CDR3: CASSLAQWNEQFF
size: .
D: .
J: TRBJ2-1
V: TRBV28